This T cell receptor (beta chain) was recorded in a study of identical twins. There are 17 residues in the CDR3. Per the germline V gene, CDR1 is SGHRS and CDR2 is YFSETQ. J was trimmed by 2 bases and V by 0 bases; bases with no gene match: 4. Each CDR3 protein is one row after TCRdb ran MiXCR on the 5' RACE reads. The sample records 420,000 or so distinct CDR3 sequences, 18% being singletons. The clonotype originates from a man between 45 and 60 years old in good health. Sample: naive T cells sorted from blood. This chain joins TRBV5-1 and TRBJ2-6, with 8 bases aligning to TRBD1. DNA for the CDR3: TGCGCCAGCAGCTTGGACACAGGGGGTGCTGGGGCCAACGTCCTGACTTTC. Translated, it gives CASSLDTGGAGANVLTF.